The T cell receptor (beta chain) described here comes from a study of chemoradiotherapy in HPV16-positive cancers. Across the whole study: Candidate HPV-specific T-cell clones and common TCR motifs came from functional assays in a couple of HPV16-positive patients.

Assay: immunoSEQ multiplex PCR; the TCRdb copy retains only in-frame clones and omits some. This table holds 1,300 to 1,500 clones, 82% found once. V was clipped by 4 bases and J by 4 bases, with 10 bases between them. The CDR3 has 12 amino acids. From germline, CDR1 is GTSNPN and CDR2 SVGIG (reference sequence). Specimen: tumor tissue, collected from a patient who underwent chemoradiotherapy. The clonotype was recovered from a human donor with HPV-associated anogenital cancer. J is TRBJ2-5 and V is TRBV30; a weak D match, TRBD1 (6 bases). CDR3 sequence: CAWNRVGETQYF. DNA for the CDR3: TGTGCCTGGAACAGGGTTGGAGAGACCCAGTACTTC.